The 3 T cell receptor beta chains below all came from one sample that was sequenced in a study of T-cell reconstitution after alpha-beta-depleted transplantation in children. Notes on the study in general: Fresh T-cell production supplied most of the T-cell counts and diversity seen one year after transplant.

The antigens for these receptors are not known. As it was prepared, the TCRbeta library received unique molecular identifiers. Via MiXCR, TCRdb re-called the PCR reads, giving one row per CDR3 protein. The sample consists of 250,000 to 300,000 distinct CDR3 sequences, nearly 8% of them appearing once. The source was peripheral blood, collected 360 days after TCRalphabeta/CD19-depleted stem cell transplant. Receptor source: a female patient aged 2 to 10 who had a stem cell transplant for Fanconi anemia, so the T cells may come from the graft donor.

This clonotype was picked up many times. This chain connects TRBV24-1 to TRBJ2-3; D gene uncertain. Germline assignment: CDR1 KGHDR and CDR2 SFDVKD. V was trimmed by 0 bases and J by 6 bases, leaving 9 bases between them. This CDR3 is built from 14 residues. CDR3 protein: CATSDLQVGDTQYF. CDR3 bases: TGTGCCACCAGTGATTTGCAGGTTGGGGATACGCAGTATTTT.

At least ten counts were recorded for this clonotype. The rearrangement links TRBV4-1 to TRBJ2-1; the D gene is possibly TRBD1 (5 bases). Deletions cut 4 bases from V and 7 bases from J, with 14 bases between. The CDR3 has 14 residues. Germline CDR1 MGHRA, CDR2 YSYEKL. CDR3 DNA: TGCGCCAGCAGCCTGGGGCCGCGGATGAATGAGCAGTTCTTC. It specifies CASSLGPRMNEQFF.

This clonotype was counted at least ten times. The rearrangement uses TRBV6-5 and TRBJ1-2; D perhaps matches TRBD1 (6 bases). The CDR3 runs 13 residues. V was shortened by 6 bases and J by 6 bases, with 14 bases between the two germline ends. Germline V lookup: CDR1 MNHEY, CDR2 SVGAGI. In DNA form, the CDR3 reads TGTGCCAGCAGGAGGGGGGGGGCGAATGGCTACACCTTC. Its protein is CASRRGGANGYTF.